The 16 T cell receptor beta chains presented below share a single source sample, sequenced in a study of neurological immune-mediated disorders. From the 5' RACE reads, TCRdb called clonotypes with MiXCR, one entry per CDR3 protein. Here the sample spans 30,000 to 45,000 distinct CDR3 sequences, approximately 10% being singletons. Material: CD4+ T cells from blood. The receptor source for this set is a young woman with HTLV-1-associated myelopathy (HAM/TSP).

This clonotype was seen ten or more times. The chain couples TRBV12-3 or TRBV12-4 to TRBJ2-3, with D unresolved. The CDR3 is 16 residues long. The V gene lost 5 bases and the J gene lost 0 bases, with 15 bases spanning the gap. The CDR3 loop reads CASSPAWVPSTDTQYF. The CDR3 DNA sequence: TGTGCCAGCAGTCCAGCCTGGGTGCCTAGCACAGATACGCAGTATTTT.

In its sample, this clonotype was seen many times. A read error may account for a junction end that differs from germline. The chain recombines TRBV18 with TRBJ1-5; D perhaps matches TRBD1 (5 bases). From germline, CDR1 is KGHSH and CDR2 LQKENI. This CDR3 contains 13 residues. The CDR3 bases are TGCGCCAGCAGCCCGGGGGGCAATCAGCCCCAGCATTTT. Encoded protein: CASSPGGNQPQHF.

This clonotype was counted many times. This chain joins TRBV5-1 and TRBJ1-1; D possibly corresponds to TRBD1 (5 bases). With 2 bases removed from V and 1 base from J, the gap between germline ends came to 6 bases. The CDR3 sequence is 13 residues long. Germline CDR1 is SGHRS and CDR2 is YFSETQ. The CDR3 sequence is CASSFGQNTEAFF. CDR3 in DNA: TGCGCCAGCAGCTTTGGACAGAACACTGAAGCTTTCTTT. The variable domain in full, with the rest retrieved from reference TRBV5-1 and TRBJ1-1, is KAGVTQTPRYLIKTRGQQVTLSCSPISGHRSVSWYQQTPGQGLQFLFEYFSETQRNKGNFPGRFSGRQFSNSRSEMNVSTLELGDSALYLCASSFGQNTEAFFGQGTRLTVV.

This clonotype showed up many times. The V gene is TRBV5-1, the J gene TRBJ2-1; 12 positions match TRBD1. J was trimmed by 10 bases and V by 4 bases; bases with no gene match: 12. The CDR3 spans 16 residues. The germline CDR1 and CDR2 sequences are SGHRS and YFSETQ. The CDR3 here is CASSGAGTGGLGEQFF. For the CDR3, the DNA is TGCGCCAGCAGCGGAGCCGGGACAGGGGGCTTAGGGGAGCAGTTCTTC.

This clonotype appeared many times. The rearrangement joins TRBV5-1 to TRBJ2-1; D is perhaps TRBD2 (6 bases). The CDR3 loop spans 15 amino acids. Germline assignment: CDR1 SGHRS and CDR2 YFSETQ. Trimming shortened V by 0 bases and J by 4 bases, and 11 bases separated the two germline ends. The CDR3 DNA reads TGCGCCAGCAGCTTGGGTCTAGCGATTTACAATGAGCAGTTCTTC. This gives the protein CASSLGLAIYNEQFF.

For this clonotype: The germline gene is not matched at one end of the junction; a read error may be the cause. The chain joins TRBV11-3 to TRBJ2-1, with D perhaps TRBD2 (6 bases). The CDR3 extends over 16 amino acids. The germline V gene has CDR1 SGHNT and CDR2 YENEEA. Here the CDR3 reads CTSSFPRGGAYNEKFF. CDR3 nucleotides: TGTACCAGCAGCTTTCCCCGGGGCGGGGCCTACAATGAGAAGTTCTTC.

This clonotype was counted ten times or more. The rearrangement uses TRBV7-2 and TRBJ2-1; 8 nucleotides match TRBD2. This CDR3 is built from 14 residues. Germline CDR1 and CDR2: SGHTA and FQGNSA. The V and J ends lost 5 bases and 6 bases, in that order; junction bases with no gene match: 6. CDR3 protein: CASSRSGTSNEQFF. The CDR3 nucleotides read TGTGCCAGCAGCCGCTCCGGGACTAGCAATGAGCAGTTCTTC.

This clonotype occurred many times. J is TRBJ1-1 and V is TRBV18; tentative D call: TRBD1 (5 bases). The CDR3 covers 13 residues. V dropped 10 bases and J dropped 2 bases, with 14 bases sitting between them. Germline values: CDR1 KGHSH, CDR2 LQKENI. The CDR3 region has the DNA TGTGCCACCTCGGAGGGGCAAAACACTGAAGCTTTCTTT. Translating gives CATSEGQNTEAFF.

This clonotype appeared many times. This rearrangement joins TRBV10-3 to TRBJ1-2; no clear D gene. The CDR3 runs to 13 residues. V was shortened by 9 bases and J by 4 bases, with 15 bases between the two germline ends. Germline CDR1 ENHRY, CDR2 SYGVKD. The CDR3 coding sequence is TGTGCCATGGAAAATGGACGGAGCTATGGCTACACCTTC. Translation gives CAMENGRSYGYTF.

This clonotype was picked up many times. The rearrangement uses TRBV5-1 and TRBJ1-1, with a weak D call TRBD1 (5 bases). CDR1 is SGHRS, CDR2 YFSETQ, per germline. The CDR3 has 13 amino acids. The V end lost 1 base, the J end lost 6 bases, and 10 bases lay between the germline ends. CDR3 residues: CASSLTGTAEAFF. CDR3 nucleotides: TGCGCCAGCAGCTTGACGGGGACGGCTGAAGCTTTCTTT. Full variable domain (rest looked up from reference TRBV5-1 and TRBJ1-1): KAGVTQTPRYLIKTRGQQVTLSCSPISGHRSVSWYQQTPGQGLQFLFEYFSETQRNKGNFPGRFSGRQFSNSRSEMNVSTLELGDSALYLCASSLTGTAEAFFGQGTRLTVV.

This chain uses TRBV7-2 with TRBJ2-2, with 7 bases matching TRBD1. V was pared by 7 bases and J by 5 bases, with 7 bases of the junction left unmatched. The CDR3 is made up of 14 amino acids. Per germline, CDR1 SGHTA and CDR2 FQGNSA. The CDR3 loop reads CASTKLQGTGELFF. Here the CDR3 DNA reads TGTGCCAGCACCAAACTACAGGGGACCGGGGAGCTGTTTTTT.

The chain links TRBV12-3 or TRBV12-4 to TRBJ2-7; 7 bases fit TRBD2. CDR3 length: 12 amino acids. J was trimmed by 4 bases and V by 11 bases; bases with no gene match: 8. DNA of the CDR3: TGTGCCGTTGCGGGGGAGCCTTACGAGCAGTACTTC. Translating gives CAVAGEPYEQYF.

The gene calls are TRBV2 and TRBJ1-1, with TRBD1 identical over 7 bases. Germline loops: CDR1 SNHLY, CDR2 FYNNEI. Germline trimming cut 4 bases from V and 0 bases from J; bases unmatched to any gene: 2. The CDR3 runs 14 residues. CDR3 bases: TGTGCCAGCAGTGGGGGACAGTTGAACACTGAAGCTTTCTTT. It codes for CASSGGQLNTEAFF.

Worth noting for this clonotype: At one of its ends the junction is not consistent with the germline gene, which may arise from a read error. V is TRBV20-1 and J is TRBJ2-1; the D gene is possibly TRBD1 (6 bases). From germline, CDR1 is DFQATT and CDR2 SNEGSKA (reference sequence). This CDR3 spans 15 amino acids. This CDR3 is CSDRTGGEGINEQFF. Written as DNA, the CDR3 is TGCAGTGATAGAACTGGGGGCGAGGGGATCAATGAGCAGTTCTTC.

At least ten counts were recorded for this clonotype. The CDR3 protein is CASSLDPGGGDTQYF. The CDR3 nucleotides read TGCGCCAGCAGCTTGGACCCAGGGGGCGGAGATACGCAGTATTTT. The genes are TRBV5-1 and TRBJ2-3, with 8 bases identical to TRBD1. V lost 0 bases, J lost 5 bases, and 5 bases stayed unmatched. The CDR3 is 15 amino acids. The germline gives CDR1 SGHRS, CDR2 YFSETQ.

In its sample, this clonotype was seen many times. The V call is TRBV18, the J call TRBJ1-1; 7 positions match TRBD1. V was pared by 4 bases and J by 5 bases, with 1 base of the junction left unmatched. This CDR3 comprises 12 residues. The germline V gene encodes CDR1 KGHSH and CDR2 LQKENI. This CDR3 is CASSLQGTEAFF. The CDR3, as DNA: TGTGCCAGCTCACTACAGGGGACTGAAGCTTTCTTT.